The 15 T cell receptor beta chains below all came from one sample that was sequenced in a study of identifying expanded T cells in peripheral blood. Clones were sequenced by immunoSEQ multiplex PCR, and TCRdb holds only the in-frame ones, with some missing. The table includes about 130,000 clones, approximately 86% detected once. Input material: blood. These receptors were obtained from a person aged 18-70 years in good health.

The rearrangement joins TRBV28 to TRBJ2-5; perhaps TRBD1 as D (5 bases). CDR1 is MDHEN and CDR2 is SYDVKM in the germline V gene. V was pared by 3 bases and J by 3 bases, with 8 bases between. The CDR3 runs to 13 residues. The CDR3 protein is CASSFPREETQYF. The CDR3, as DNA: TGTGCCAGCAGTTTCCCCAGGGAAGAGACCCAGTACTTC.

This clone was observed a few times. V and J are TRBV7-7 and TRBJ2-1; D gene unclear. The CDR3 extends over 13 amino acids. V dropped 3 bases and J dropped 2 bases, with 5 bases sitting between them. Germline CDR1 reads SSHAT; CDR2 reads FNYEAQ (reference sequence). CDR3 DNA sequence: TGTGCCAGCAGCTTGGGGACCTACAATGAGCAGTTCTTC. Translated: CASSLGTYNEQFF.

The chain employs TRBV28 and TRBJ1-1, with D unclear. This CDR3 is built from 14 residues. Germline V gene sequence: CDR1 MDHEN, CDR2 SYDVKM. The germline V and J ends were trimmed by 2 bases and 7 bases, with 14 bases remaining between them. CDR3 amino acids: CASSLDLGFYEAFF. The CDR3 region has the DNA TGTGCCAGCAGTTTAGATTTGGGCTTCTATGAAGCTTTCTTT.

This clone was seen only a few times. This chain joins TRBV7-3 and TRBJ1-4, with a possible D match to TRBD1 (5 bases). CDR3 length equals 13 residues. Between the trimmed V and J ends, which lost 0 bases and 8 bases, there was a span of 7 bases. Germline CDR1 is SGHTA and CDR2 is FQGTGA. CDR3 sequence reads: CASSLTGGEKLFF. The CDR3 DNA is TGTGCCAGCAGCTTAACTGGGGGGGAAAAACTGTTTTTT. The full variable domain, its missing parts supplied by reference TRBV7-3 and TRBJ1-4, is GAGVSQTPSNKVTEKGKYVELRCDPISGHTALYWYRQSLGQGPEFLIYFQGTGAADDSGLPNDRFFAVRPEGSVSTLKIQRTERGDSAVYLCASSLTGGEKLFFGSGTQLSVL.

V gene TRBV6-5 combines with J gene TRBJ1-2, with D maybe TRBD1 (6 bases). Trimming removed 0 bases from V and 0 bases from J, with 8 bases in between. This CDR3 spans 15 amino acids. CDR1 is MNHEY, CDR2 SVGAGI, per germline. The CDR3, as DNA: TGTGCCAGCAGTTACTCGGGGGGCACTAACTATGGCTACACCTTC. Its translation: CASSYSGGTNYGYTF.

This sequence joins TRBV7-2 and TRBJ2-7; D could derive from TRBD1 or TRBD2 (6 bases each). This CDR3 is built from 14 residues. In germline, CDR1 is SGHTA, CDR2 FQGNSA. The germline V and J ends were trimmed by 5 bases and 5 bases, with 16 bases remaining between them. CDR3 sequence reads: CASSPYRDSNEQYF. The CDR3 DNA sequence: TGTGCCAGCAGCCCATACAGGGACTCAAACGAGCAGTACTTC. Complete variable domain (other parts from reference TRBV7-2 and TRBJ2-7): GAGVSQSPSNKVTEKGKDVELRCDPISGHTALYWYRQSLGQGLEFLIYFQGNSAPDKSGLPSDRFSAERTGGSVSTLTIQRTQQEDSAVYLCASSPYRDSNEQYFGPGTRLTVT.

The rearrangement joins TRBV5-1 to TRBJ2-7, with D perhaps matching TRBD2 (5 bases). Germline V gives CDR1 SGHRS, CDR2 YFSETQ. The CDR3 contains 13 residues. Trimming cost V 4 bases and J 4 bases, with 12 bases left between them. The CDR3 nucleotides read TGCGCCAGCAGCGCGCCATCGGGGTACGAGCAGTACTTC. It encodes CASSAPSGYEQYF.

The rearrangement uses TRBV29-1 and TRBJ2-3; possible D gene TRBD2, 6 bases. The CDR3 totals 15 residues. Germline loops: CDR1 SQVTM, CDR2 ANQGSEA. The V end lost 4 bases, the J end lost 2 bases, and 16 bases lay between the germline ends. The CDR3 here is CSVAEKGGTTDTQYF. The CDR3 region has the DNA TGCAGCGTTGCTGAGAAGGGAGGAACCACAGATACGCAGTATTTT.

The chain links TRBV30 to TRBJ1-1, with 7 bases lining up with TRBD1. Looked up from germline, CDR1 is GTSNPN and CDR2 is SVGIG (reference sequence). The CDR3 extends over 13 amino acids. V was clipped by 5 bases and J by 1 base; unmatched bases: 4. This chain's CDR3 is CAWVGQTNTEAFF. The CDR3 nucleotides are TGTGCCTGGGTGGGACAGACGAACACTGAAGCTTTCTTT.

The chain carries TRBV7-2 and TRBJ1-1, with D maybe TRBD1 (6 bases). V gave up 3 bases and J gave up 1 base, with 12 bases separating them. CDR1 is SGHTA and CDR2 is FQGNSA in the germline V gene. This CDR3 spans 15 amino acids. The CDR3 spells CASSFLGRGNTEAFF. CDR3 sequence (DNA): TGTGCCAGCAGCTTCCTGGGCAGGGGGAACACTGAAGCTTTCTTT.

This sequence joins TRBV7-2 and TRBJ2-3; unclear D gene. There are 14 residues in the CDR3. CDR1 SGHTA and CDR2 FQGNSA come from the germline V gene. V was cut by 0 bases and J by 3 bases, with 7 bases left in between. CDR3 DNA: TGTGCCAGCAGCTTAGCAATAAGGACAGATACGCAGTATTTT. This encodes CASSLAIRTDTQYF.

This clone turned up a few times. The rearrangement joins TRBV2 to TRBJ1-1, with D tentatively TRBD1 (6 bases). The CDR3 spans 13 residues. Trimming removed 6 bases from V and 4 bases from J, with 12 bases in between. Germline V CDR1 and CDR2: SNHLY, FYNNEI. The chain's CDR3 is CASSLTGPTEAFF. CDR3 coding DNA: TGTGCCAGCAGCCTAACAGGGCCCACTGAAGCTTTCTTT.

This sequence joins TRBV30 and TRBJ2-3; D call uncertain. CDR1 is GTSNPN and CDR2 is SVGIG in the germline V gene (reference sequence). V was cut by 4 bases and J by 2 bases, with 16 bases left in between. The CDR3 is 15 residues long. The CDR3 DNA sequence: TGTGCCTGGATCACAAGATTTTACTCCACAGATACGCAGTATTTT. This translates into CAWITRFYSTDTQYF. Together with reference TRBV30 and TRBJ2-3, the CDR3 gives the full variable domain: SQTIHQWPATLVQPVGSPLSLECTVEGTSNPNLYWYRQAAGRGLQLLFYSVGIGQISSEVPQNLSASRPQDRQFILSSKKLLLSDSGFYLCAWITRFYSTDTQYFGPGTRLTVL.

This chain uses TRBV28 with TRBJ1-5, with 8 bases aligning to TRBD1. CDR1 and CDR2 from the germline V gene are MDHEN and SYDVKM. The CDR3 has 20 amino acids. Trimming cost V 3 bases and J 5 bases; bases outside gene matches: 21. For the CDR3, the DNA is TGTGCCAGCAGTTTCGGGCCGGCAGGGGGCGGGCGGACGCCCGATCAGCCCCAGCATTTT. It is translated as CASSFGPAGGGRTPDQPQHF.

V is TRBV11-3 and J is TRBJ2-2; D is perhaps TRBD2 (7 bases). The germline V gene encodes CDR1 SGHNT and CDR2 YENEEA. This CDR3 comprises 14 residues. The V gene lost 5 bases and the J gene lost 2 bases, with 9 bases spanning the gap. Here the CDR3 reads CASSRGANTGELFF. The CDR3 nucleotides are TGTGCCAGCAGCCGGGGGGCCAACACCGGGGAGCTGTTTTTT.